This TCR beta chain was sequenced in a study of T cells in Graves' hyperthyroidism and ophthalmopathy. RNA transcripts served as the template for amplifying TCR beta CDR3 regions. HTBI primers were used for first-round RT-PCR of the TCR CDR3. TCRdb analysed the multiplex PCR reads with MiXCR anew, one entry per CDR3 protein. The data contain some 720,000 distinct CDR3 sequences, about 15% of them singletons. This CDR3 region has 13 residues. Per the germline V gene, CDR1 is SNHLY and CDR2 is FYNNEI. V lost 3 bases to trimming and J lost 6 bases, with 10 bases between them. This clonotype was counted between two and nine times.

The receptor was isolated from a man aged 18 to 29 with Graves' hyperthyroidism. The J gene is TRBJ2-3, the V gene TRBV2; the D is unclear. Material: blood. In DNA, the CDR3 is TGTGCCAGCAGTGATCCCGGAAATGATACGCAGTATTTT. Encoded protein: CASSDPGNDTQYF.